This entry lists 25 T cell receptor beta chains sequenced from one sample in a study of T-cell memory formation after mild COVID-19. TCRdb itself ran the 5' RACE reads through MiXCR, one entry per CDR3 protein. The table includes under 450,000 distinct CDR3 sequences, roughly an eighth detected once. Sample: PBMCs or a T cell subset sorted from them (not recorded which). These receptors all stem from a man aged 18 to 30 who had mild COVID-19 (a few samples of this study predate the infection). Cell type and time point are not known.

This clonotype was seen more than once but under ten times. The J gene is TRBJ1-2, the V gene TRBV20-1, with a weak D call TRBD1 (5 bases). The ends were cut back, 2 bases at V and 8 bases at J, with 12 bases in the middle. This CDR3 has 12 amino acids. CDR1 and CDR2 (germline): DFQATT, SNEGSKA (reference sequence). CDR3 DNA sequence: TGCAGTGCTAGAAGGCAGGGTGACGGCTACACCTTC. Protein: CSARRQGDGYTF.

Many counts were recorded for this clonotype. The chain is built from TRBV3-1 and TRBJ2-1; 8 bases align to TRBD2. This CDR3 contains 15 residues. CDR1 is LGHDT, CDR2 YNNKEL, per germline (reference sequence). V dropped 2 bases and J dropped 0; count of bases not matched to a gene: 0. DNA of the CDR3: TGTGCCAGCAGCCAAACTAGCGGCTCCTACAATGAGCAGTTCTTC. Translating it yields CASSQTSGSYNEQFF.

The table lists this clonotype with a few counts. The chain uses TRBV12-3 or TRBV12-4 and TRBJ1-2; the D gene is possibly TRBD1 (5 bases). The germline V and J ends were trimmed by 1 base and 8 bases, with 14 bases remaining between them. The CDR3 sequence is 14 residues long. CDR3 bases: TGTGCCAGCAGTTTAGGGCAGGGAAGTATCGGCTACACCTTC. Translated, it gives CASSLGQGSIGYTF.

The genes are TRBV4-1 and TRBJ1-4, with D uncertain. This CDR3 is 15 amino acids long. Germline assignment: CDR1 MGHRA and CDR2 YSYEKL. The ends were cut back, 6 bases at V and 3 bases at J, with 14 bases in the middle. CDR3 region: CASRGPPAANEKLFF. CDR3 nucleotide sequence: TGCGCCAGCAGGGGCCCCCCGGCGGCTAATGAAAAACTGTTTTTT.

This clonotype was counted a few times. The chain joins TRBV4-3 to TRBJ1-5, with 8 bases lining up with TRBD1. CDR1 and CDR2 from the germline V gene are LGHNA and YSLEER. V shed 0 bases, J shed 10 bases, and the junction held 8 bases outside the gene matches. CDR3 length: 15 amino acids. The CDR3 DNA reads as TGCGCCAGCAGCCAAGATCGGGGACAGGCTTTTCCCCAGCATTTT. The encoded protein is CASSQDRGQAFPQHF.

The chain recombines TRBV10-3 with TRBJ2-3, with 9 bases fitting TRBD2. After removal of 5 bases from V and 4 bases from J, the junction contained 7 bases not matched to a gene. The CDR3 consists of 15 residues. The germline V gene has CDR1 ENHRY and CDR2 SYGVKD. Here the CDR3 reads CAISSAGGPSDTQYF. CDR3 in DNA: TGTGCCATCAGTTCGGCGGGGGGGCCATCAGATACGCAGTATTTT.

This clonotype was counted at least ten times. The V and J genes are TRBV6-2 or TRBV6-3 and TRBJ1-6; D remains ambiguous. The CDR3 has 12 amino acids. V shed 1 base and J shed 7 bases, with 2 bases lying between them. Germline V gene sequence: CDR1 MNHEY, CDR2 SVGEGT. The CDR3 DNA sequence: TGTGCCAGCAGTTACTGGAATTCACCCCTCCACTTT. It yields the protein CASSYWNSPLHF.

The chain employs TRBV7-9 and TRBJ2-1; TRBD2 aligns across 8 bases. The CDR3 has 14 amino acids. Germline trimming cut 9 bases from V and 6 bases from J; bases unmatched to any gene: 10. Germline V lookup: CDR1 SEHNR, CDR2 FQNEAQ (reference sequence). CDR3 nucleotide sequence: TGTGCCAGTCTCGATCCTAGCGGGCTCAATGAGCAGTTCTTC. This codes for CASLDPSGLNEQFF.

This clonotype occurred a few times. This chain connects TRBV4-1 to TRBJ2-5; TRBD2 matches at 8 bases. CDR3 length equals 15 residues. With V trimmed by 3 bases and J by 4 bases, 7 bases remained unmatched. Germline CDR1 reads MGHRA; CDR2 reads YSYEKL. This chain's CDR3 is CASSHESGGRETQYF. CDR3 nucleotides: TGCGCCAGCAGCCACGAAAGCGGGGGTAGAGAGACCCAGTACTTC.

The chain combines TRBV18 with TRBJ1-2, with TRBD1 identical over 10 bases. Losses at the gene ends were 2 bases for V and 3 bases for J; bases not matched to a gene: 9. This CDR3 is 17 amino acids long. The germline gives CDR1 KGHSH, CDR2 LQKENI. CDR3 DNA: TGTGCCAGCTCACCATGGGACAGGGGCCCTTTCGACTATGGCTACACCTTC. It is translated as CASSPWDRGPFDYGYTF.

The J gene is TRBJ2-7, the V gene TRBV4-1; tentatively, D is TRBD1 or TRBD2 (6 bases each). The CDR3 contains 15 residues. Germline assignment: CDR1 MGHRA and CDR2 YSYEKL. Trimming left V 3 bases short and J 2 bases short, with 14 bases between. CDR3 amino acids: CASSQTGAGTYEQYF. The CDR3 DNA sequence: TGCGCCAGCAGCCAGACGGGGGCAGGGACCTACGAGCAGTACTTC.

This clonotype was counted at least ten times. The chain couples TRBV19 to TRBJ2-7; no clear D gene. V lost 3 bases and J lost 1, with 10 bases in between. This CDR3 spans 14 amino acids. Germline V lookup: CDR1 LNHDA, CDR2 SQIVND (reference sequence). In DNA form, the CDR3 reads TGTGCCAGTAGTATTGCCGGCGGTTCCTACGAGCAGTACTTC. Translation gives CASSIAGGSYEQYF.

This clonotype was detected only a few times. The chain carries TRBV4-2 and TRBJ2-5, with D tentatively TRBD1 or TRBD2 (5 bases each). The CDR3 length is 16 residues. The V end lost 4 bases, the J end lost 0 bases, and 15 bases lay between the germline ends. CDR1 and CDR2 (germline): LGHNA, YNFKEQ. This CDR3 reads CASSPRDPPYQETQYF. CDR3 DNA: TGTGCCAGCAGCCCCCGGGACCCTCCGTACCAAGAGACCCAGTACTTC.

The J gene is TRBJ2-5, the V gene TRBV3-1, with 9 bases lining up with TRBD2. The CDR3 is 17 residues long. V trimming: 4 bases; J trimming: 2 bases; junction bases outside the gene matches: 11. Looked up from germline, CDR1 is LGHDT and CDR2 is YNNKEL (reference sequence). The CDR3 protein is CASSRERGDWWQETQYF. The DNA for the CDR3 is TGTGCCAGCAGCCGAGAGCGGGGGGACTGGTGGCAAGAGACCCAGTACTTC.

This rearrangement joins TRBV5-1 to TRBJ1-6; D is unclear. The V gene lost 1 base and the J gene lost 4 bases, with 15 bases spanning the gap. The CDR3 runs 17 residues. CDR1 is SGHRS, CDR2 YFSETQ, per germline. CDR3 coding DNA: TGCGCCAGCAGCTTGTGGATGGAATCTGGTTATAATTCACCCCTCCACTTT. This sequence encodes CASSLWMESGYNSPLHF. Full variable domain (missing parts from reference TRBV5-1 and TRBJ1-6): KAGVTQTPRYLIKTRGQQVTLSCSPISGHRSVSWYQQTPGQGLQFLFEYFSETQRNKGNFPGRFSGRQFSNSRSEMNVSTLELGDSALYLCASSLWMESGYNSPLHFGNGTRLTVT.

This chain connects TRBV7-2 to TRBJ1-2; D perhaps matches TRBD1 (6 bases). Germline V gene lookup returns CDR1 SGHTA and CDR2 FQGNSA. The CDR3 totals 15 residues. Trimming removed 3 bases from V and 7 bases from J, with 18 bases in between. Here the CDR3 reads CASSFGQGPLFGYTF. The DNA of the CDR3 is TGTGCCAGCAGCTTTGGCCAGGGGCCTCTATTTGGCTACACCTTC.

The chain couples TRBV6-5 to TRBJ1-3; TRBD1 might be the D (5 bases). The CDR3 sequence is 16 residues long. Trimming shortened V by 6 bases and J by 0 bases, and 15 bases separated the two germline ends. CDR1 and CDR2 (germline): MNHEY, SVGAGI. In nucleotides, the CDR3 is TGTGCCAGCAGCCTCGGGGGGACGGGCTCTGGAAACACCATATATTTT. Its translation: CASSLGGTGSGNTIYF.

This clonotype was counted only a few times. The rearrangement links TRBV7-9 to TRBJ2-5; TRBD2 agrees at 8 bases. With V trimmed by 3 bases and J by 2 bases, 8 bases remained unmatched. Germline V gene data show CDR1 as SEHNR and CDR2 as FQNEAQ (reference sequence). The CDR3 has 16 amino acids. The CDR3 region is CASSFLWPGGQETQYF. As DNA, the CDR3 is TGTGCCAGCAGCTTCTTATGGCCGGGGGGGCAAGAGACCCAGTACTTC.

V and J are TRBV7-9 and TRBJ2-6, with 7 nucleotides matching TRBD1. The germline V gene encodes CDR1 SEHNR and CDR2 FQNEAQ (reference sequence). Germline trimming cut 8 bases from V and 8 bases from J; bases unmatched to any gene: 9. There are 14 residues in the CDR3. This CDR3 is CASDDQTGTNVLTF. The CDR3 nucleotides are TGTGCCAGCGACGACCAGACAGGGACCAACGTCCTGACTTTC.

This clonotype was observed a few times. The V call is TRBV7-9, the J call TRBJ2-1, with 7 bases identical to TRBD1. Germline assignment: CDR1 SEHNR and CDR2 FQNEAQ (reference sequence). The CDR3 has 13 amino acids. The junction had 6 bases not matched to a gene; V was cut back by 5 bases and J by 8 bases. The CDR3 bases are TGTGCCAGCAGCAGAAGAGGGGGCGATGAGCAGTTCTTC. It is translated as CASSRRGGDEQFF.

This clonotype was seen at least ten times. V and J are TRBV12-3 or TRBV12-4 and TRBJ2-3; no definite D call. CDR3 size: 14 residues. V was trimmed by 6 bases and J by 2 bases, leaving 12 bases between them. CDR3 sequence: CASSLSPFTDTQYF. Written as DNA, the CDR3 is TGTGCCAGCAGCTTATCCCCATTCACAGATACGCAGTATTTT.

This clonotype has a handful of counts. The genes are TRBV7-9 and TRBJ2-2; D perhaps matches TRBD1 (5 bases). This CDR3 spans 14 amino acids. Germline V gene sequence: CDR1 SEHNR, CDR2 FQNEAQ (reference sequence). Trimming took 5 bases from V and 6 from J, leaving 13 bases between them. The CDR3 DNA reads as TGTGCCAGCAGCGCCGTCGCAGGGCCCGGGGAGCTGTTTTTT. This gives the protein CASSAVAGPGELFF.

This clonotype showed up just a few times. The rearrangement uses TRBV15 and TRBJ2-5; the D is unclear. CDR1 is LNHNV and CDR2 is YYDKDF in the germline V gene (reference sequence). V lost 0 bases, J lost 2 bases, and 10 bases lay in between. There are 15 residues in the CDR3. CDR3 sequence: CATSRDRLGQETQYF. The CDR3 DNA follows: TGTGCCACCAGCAGAGACCGGTTGGGACAAGAGACCCAGTACTTC.

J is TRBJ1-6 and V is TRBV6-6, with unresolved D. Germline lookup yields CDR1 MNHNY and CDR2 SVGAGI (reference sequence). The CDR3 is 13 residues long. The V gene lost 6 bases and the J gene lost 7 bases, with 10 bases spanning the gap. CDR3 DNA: TGTGCCAGCAGAGCTACGGGGAATTCACCCCTCCACTTT. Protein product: CASRATGNSPLHF.

CDR3 in DNA: TGTGCCAGCAGCCCGGGACAGGGTTTTTACGAGCAGTACGTC. Translated, it gives CASSPGQGFYEQYV. V and J are TRBV11-1 and TRBJ2-7, with 9 bases that match TRBD1. Looked up from germline, CDR1 is SGHAT and CDR2 is FQDESV (reference sequence). The CDR3 consists of 14 residues. Trimming took 5 bases from V and 4 from J; bases not matched to a gene: 6.